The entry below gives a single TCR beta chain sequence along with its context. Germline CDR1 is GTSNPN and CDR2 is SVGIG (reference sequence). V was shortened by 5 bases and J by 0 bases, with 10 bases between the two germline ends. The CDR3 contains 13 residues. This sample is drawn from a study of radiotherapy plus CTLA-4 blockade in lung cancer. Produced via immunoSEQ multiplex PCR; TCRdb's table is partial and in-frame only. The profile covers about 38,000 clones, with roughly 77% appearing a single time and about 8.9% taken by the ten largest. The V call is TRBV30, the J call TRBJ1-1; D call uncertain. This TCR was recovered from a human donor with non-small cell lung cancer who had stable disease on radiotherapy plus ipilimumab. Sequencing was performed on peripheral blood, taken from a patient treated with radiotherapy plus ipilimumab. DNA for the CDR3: TGTGCCTGGCAAACAGCCTTGAACACTGAAGCTTTCTTT. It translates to CAWQTALNTEAFF.